This TCR beta chain was captured in a study of glioma-infiltrating T cells after dendritic cell vaccination. Study at large: Glioblastoma patients came from Phase I and II dendritic cell vaccination trials.

This clone was observed a handful of times. Antigen: not known. Described time point: after dendritic cell vaccination, including at tumor progression/relapse. Isocitrate dehydrogenase mutation was absent in all glioblastoma patients. The PCR used 60 V beta and 13 J beta primers. The assay was immunoSEQ multiplex PCR, and TCRdb's table has in-frame clones only and misses some. The sample holds 75,000 to 95,000 clones, 75% to 85% seen once. Looked up from germline, CDR1 is SGHTA and CDR2 is FQGTGA. Trimming left V 4 bases short and J 3 bases short, with 13 bases between. CDR3 length equals 15 residues. Findings and limits, study-wide: Estimated pretreatment TIL content predicted outcome after dendritic cell vaccination.

This TCR was sampled from a human donor with glioblastoma. This chain links TRBV7-3 with TRBJ2-1; possible D gene TRBD2, 5 bases. The starting material was blood, obtained after dendritic cell vaccination. Here the CDR3 DNA reads TGTGCCAGCAGCTCCCCGCCGAGCGGCTACAATGAGCAGTTCTTC. It translates to CASSSPPSGYNEQFF.